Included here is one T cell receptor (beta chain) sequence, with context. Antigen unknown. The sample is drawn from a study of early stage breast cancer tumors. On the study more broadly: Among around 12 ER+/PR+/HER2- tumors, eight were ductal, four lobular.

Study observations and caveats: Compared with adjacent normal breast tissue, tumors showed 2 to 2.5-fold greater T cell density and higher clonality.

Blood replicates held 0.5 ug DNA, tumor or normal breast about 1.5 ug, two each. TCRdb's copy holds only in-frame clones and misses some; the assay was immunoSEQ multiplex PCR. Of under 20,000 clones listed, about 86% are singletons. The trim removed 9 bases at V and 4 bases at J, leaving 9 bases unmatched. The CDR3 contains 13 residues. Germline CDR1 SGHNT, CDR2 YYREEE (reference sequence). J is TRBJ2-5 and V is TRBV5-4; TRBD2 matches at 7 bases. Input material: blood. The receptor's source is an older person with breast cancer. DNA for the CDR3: TGTGCCACCCACCGGGCGGGGGTAGAGACCCAGTACTTC. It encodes CATHRAGVETQYF.